This T cell receptor (beta chain) was documented in a study of cytomegalovirus exposure and HLA in healthy donors (dated by TCRdb to between 2016 and 2019). Background on the whole study: An earlier analysis of some 600 of the donors reported over 250 Gb of sequence data and 117 million unique TCR beta sequences obtained from approximately 180 million T cells. Roughly 300 gigabases of sequencing data and roughly 80 million unique TCR sequences made up an early release that covered several hundred HLA-typed donors. Of the 300 to 500 genotyped donors, roughly 76% were placed in the genetic ancestry cluster associated with self-reported Caucasian donors. The aim of the study was to test whether cataloging public T cell receptors could identify signatures of past pathogen exposure. The study profiled the T cell repertoires of 666 subjects by immunosequencing and related them to cytomegalovirus serostatus. A separate validation cohort of 100 to 150 different subjects was used in addition to the roughly 700-subject first cohort. The study combined high-throughput TCR immunosequencing, statistical association of individual TCRs with disease status, and machine learning to predict cytomegalovirus infection status. A later analysis re-examined previously published TCR beta repertoires from hundreds of donors and added high-resolution HLA genotyping to investigate patterns of TCR occurrence. Rather than using new phenotypic data, the later analysis identified candidate immune exposures from TCR beta sequences and from how often those sequences occurred across donors. An earlier analysis of approximately 580 of the donors used high-throughput TCR beta sequencing to judge whether each TCR beta V gene segment behaved as functional or pseudogenic. Donor age, sex, ethnicity and CMV serostatus were compiled alongside the repertoire data. A later genetic analysis used genome-wide SNP genotypes for about three fifths of the roughly 700 donors, treating that subset as a discovery cohort. All discovery cohort repertoires had been generated on a single sequencing platform. HLA typing included class I and class II loci at four-digit resolution. The number of donors typed differed by locus, with roughly 620-630 for A, B, C, DRB1 and DQB1, roughly 520 for DQA1, 600 to 610 for DPA1, and approximately 470 for DPB1. A few DR-DQ haplotypes were handled as single units for association and clustering because linkage in the cohort was strong. Among 398 genotyped donors of the cohort, an average of roughly 240,000 unique TCR beta nucleotide sequences were sequenced per donor, roughly 20% of them non-productive. The paper as a whole reports these results and caveats: Some IMGT-functional V segments, including TRBV6-2 and TRBV6-3, could not be distinguished by the 87-base-pair reads and were therefore excluded. In vitro tests confirmed that a few of the cytomegalovirus-associated TCR beta chains recognize cytomegalovirus antigens. An earlier analysis of around 540 of the donors showed that most TCR beta V segments appeared in productive rearrangements either about 90% or about 30% of the time, which broadly matched IMGT annotations. Linkage disequilibrium might explain the correlated functional status among segregating V segments, but an unknown experimental factor could not be ruled out. The earlier analysis of nearly 600 of the donors excluded 15 to 20 rarely observed V segments, including chromosome 9 orphons, because counts were too low. A further reported finding was that TCR beta sequences accurately predicted the HLA-A and HLA-B alleles for most subjects in the first cohort. The study listed approximately 150 TCR beta chains as associated with cytomegalovirus. According to a later analysis, TCR association rates differed among HLA loci, with DRB1 alleles showing the most associated TCRs and HLA-C alleles showing the fewest. A later analysis found that HLA-associated TCR beta chains were more clonally expanded and had lower generation probabilities than equally common non-associated chains. Most TCR sequences were observed very rarely across donors, whereas some public TCRs were present in many individuals. In this cohort, only TCR beta chains were sequenced, and detectable features were limited by the absence of alpha or paired-chain data. Specific HLA alleles were associated with about 17,000 TCR beta sequences at a false discovery rate of 0.05 in a later analysis. It was suggested by the authors that the approach could potentially be generalized to other disease states and immunological phenotypes. The sequencing pipeline was judged likely to have produced a cluster of highly shared sequence variants as a technical artifact. HLA typing was unavailable for some donors at each locus, so association tests used only the typed subset. A later analysis reported that several top co-occurrence clusters appeared linked to parvovirus B19, influenza, CMV and Epstein-Barr virus. A later analysis found that most CMV-associated TCR beta chains appeared HLA-restricted, with HLA associations seemingly driven largely by CMV exposure. Roughly uniform sequencing depth across donors was assumed in presence/absence analyses, although this assumption may not hold. Assigning TCR associations to individual alleles was difficult when HLA alleles, especially DR and DQ, strongly co-occurred. In a later genetic analysis, a missense DCLRE1C variant was associated with V-gene and J-gene trimming of TCR beta chains, and the association was replicated in an independent cohort. In both the original and validation cohorts, the classifier was reported to diagnose cytomegalovirus status with high specificity and sensitivity. For the cohort, immune exposure information was limited to CMV serostatus. Compared with the 666-donor mean, donors in an Asian-associated ancestry cluster had fewer N-insertions in productive TCRs, according to a later genetic analysis.

Note on this clone: Its specific antigen is unknown. Per-nucleotide qualities are absent, and no much larger clonotype sits a single base away.

CDR1 SEHNR and CDR2 FQNEAQ were looked up in the germline V gene (reference sequence). Cut back by 1 base and 11 bases, the V and J ends lie 14 bases apart. The CDR3 goes from the cysteine to the phenylalanine over 14 residues. The only DNA kept is the CDR3, 42 bases in frame from the first base. The cohort comprised around 700 healthy bone marrow donors. Cohort members were all nominally healthy when sampled, although unrecorded immune exposures were likely present. The donor was CMV seropositive and belonged to the group of 250 to 350 seropositive cohort members. Every donor gave a peripheral blood sample, and the peripheral blood mononuclear cells from that sample were used for TCR beta sequencing. The Qiagen DNeasy Blood Extraction Kit was used to extract genomic DNA from the blood cell samples. Library method: the immunoSEQ multiplex PCR assay. A mixture of 60 forward primers for TCR Vbeta segments and 13 reverse primers for TCR Jbeta segments was used in the multiplex PCR. A multiplex PCR assay on genomic DNA amplified the CDR3 region of rearranged TCR beta genes. The amplified TCR beta libraries were sequenced on the Illumina HiSeq System as 87-base-pair reads. The study's processing was this. A later analysis counted about 82 million unique TCR beta chains across the 600 to 850 repertoires, and some 11 million of these chains were shared by at least two donors. A nearest-neighbor algorithm error-corrected the raw reads and collapsed the reads into unique sequences, merging closely related sequences to remove PCR and sequencing errors. Alignment of CDR3 sequences to IMGT reference sequences was used to assign V, D and J gene segments. For a sequence to be retained, a match of at least six nucleotides was required to both a V gene segment and a J gene segment. A rearrangement was called productive if the CDR3 had no stop codons and remained in frame with V and J, and every other rearrangement was called non-productive. Following IMGT convention, CDR3 was defined as the stretch from the second conserved V-encoded cysteine to the conserved J-encoded phenylalanine. Sequences without an unambiguous match to a single V gene segment were excluded from the earlier analysis of about 600 of the donors. In an earlier analysis of more than 500 of the donors, a V segment was called functional when productive rearrangements were above 56.7%, and segregating when the standard deviation between donors exceeded 5%. To diagnose cytomegalovirus status from the catalog of TCR beta chain sequences, a statistical classification framework was built. In a later analysis, TCR nucleotide sequences were compared against IMGT/GENE-DB human TR gene sequences so that V and J genes could be assigned. The TCRdist pipeline was used in a later analysis to assign CDR3 sequences and most-parsimonious VDJ recombination scenarios. A later analysis defined each TCR beta chain by its CDR3 amino acid sequence plus V-gene family, and excluded reads lacking a unique V-gene family. As a way to deal with suspected cross-contamination and a sequencing artifact, a later analysis dropped more than 500 nucleotide sequences that were highly shared and had low generation probability. For each public chain, a later analysis derived a clonal expansion index from normalized ranks of inferred template counts within each repertoire. A later analysis computed generation probabilities with a VDJ recombination model fitted to out-of-frame rearrangements, and checked the results against IGoR. In a later analysis, TCR-TCR, TCR-HLA and TCR-CMV co-occurrence was scored with hypergeometric tests, and a repertoire-size bias correction was applied to TCR pairs. In a later analysis, false discovery rates were estimated by permuting HLA or CMV assignments 20 times. In a later analysis, co-occurring TCRs were grouped using DBSCAN, and TCRdist sequence similarity was added for clustering within HLA-allele-positive subsets. Repertoires with fewer than 30,000 or more than 120,000 public chains were left out of co-occurrence clustering, as were a handful of repertoires with anomalous nucleotide sharing. TCRdb provides this immuneACCESS table in a form limited to in-frame rearrangements. Some clones are lacking; in checked studies, under half of them reflect an unresolved V gene, and why the rest are absent is not known. V and J calls plus clone size are reproduced from that table; the DNA served to infer D and trimming. The sample table holds approximately 110,000 clones, of which about 68% were seen once. Roughly 4.2% of the sample is taken by the ten largest.

This receptor chain uses TRBV7-9 and TRBJ1-4; the D gene remains uncertain. The source of this sequence is a woman in her forties in good health and CMV-seropositive. The source material was PBMCs. The nucleotide sequence is given as TGTGCCAGCAGCTTAGGCGGTGGCGCTGGGAAACTGTTTTTT. Its translation reads: CASSLGGGAGKLFF. When the CDR3 is completed using the reference TRBV7-9 and TRBJ1-4 genes on either side, the full variable domain is DTGVSQNPRHKITKRGQNVTFRCDPISEHNRLYWYRQTLGQGPEFLTYFQNEAQLEKSRLLSDRFSAERPKGSFSTLEIQRTEQGDSAMYLCASSLGGGAGKLFFGSGTQLSVL.